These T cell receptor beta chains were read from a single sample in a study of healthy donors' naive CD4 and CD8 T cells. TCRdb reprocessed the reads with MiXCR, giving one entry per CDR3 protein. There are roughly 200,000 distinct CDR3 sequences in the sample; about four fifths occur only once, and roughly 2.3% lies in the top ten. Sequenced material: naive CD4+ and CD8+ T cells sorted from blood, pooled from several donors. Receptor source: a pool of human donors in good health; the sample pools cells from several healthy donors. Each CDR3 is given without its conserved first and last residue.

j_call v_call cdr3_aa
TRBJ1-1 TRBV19 ASSIVGGHPEAF
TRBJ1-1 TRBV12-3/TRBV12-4 ASSFVQGQGARGTEAF
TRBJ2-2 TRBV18 ASSSGPAGELF
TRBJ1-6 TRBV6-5 ASSYTWGSPLH
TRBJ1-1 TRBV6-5 ASSYSGLAGNTEAF
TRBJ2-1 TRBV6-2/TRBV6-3 ASRTSSEQF
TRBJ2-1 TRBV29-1 NKTGGTSRKPKTYNEQF
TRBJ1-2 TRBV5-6 ASTLNGLTVSYGYT
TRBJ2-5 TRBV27 ASSLKRGQETQY
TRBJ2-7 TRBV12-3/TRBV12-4 ASSTGSYEQY
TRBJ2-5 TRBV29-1 SVGPGLAAETQY
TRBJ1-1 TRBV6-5 ASSRGTANTEAF
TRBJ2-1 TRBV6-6 ASSYMGWEQF
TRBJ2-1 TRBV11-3 ASSSRDRGSYNEQF
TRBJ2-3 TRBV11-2 ASRNPQAGGTDTQY
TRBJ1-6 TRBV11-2 ASSLRSETANSPLH
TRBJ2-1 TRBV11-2 ASSFTRGVEQF
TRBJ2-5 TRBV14 ASSQSYPIEETQY
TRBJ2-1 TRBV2 ASKIESGSSYNEQF
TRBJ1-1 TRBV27 ASSLLVDTEAF
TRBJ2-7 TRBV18 ASSPPDNEYEQY
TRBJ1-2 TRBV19 ASSIGRNGYT
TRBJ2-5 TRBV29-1 SVEPRPGAQETQY
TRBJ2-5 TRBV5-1 ASSWGTASLGETQY
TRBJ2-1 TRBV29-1 SVVDRGTEQF
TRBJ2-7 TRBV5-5 ASSLAGTGPSYEQY
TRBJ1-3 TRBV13 ASSLGQGTALGTIY
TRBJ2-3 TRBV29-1 SAGLADLAPSDTQY
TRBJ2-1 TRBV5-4 ASRTTGISKNEQF
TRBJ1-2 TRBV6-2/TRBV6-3 ASSYYGAETVDFGSYGYT